The 26 T cell receptor beta chains given below trace back to one sample, sequenced in a study of CD8 T cells in Susac syndrome. RNA amounts of about 0.45 to 1 ug underwent reverse transcription with random hexamers. TCRdb re-called the immunoSEQ multiplex PCR reads with MiXCR, one entry per CDR3 protein. This table holds 100,000 to 150,000 distinct CDR3 sequences, 85% to 95% found once. Material: CD8+ T cells from PBMCs. Receptor source: a human donor with multiple sclerosis.

This sequence joins TRBV6-5 and TRBJ1-5, with a possible D match to TRBD1 (5 bases). The CDR3 extends over 19 amino acids. Germline loops: CDR1 MNHEY, CDR2 SVGAGI. Trimming took 0 bases from V and 1 from J, leaving 19 bases between them. CDR3 loop: CASSYSGRVRTRSNQPQHF. As DNA, the CDR3 is TGTGCCAGCAGTTACTCAGGCAGGGTGAGAACCCGAAGCAATCAGCCCCAGCATTTT.

The chain joins TRBV4-1 to TRBJ1-5, with D perhaps matching TRBD1 (6 bases). V lost 4 bases and J lost 0, with 16 bases in between. Per germline, CDR1 MGHRA and CDR2 YSYEKL. The CDR3 length is 17 residues. DNA for the CDR3: TGCGCCAGCAGCCGCATGGGGGGGGCTTATAGCAATCAGCCCCAGCATTTT. Protein: CASSRMGGAYSNQPQHF.

The V call is TRBV12-5, the J call TRBJ2-2, with D possibly TRBD2 on 5 matching bases. Trimming cost V 1 base and J 0 bases, with 9 bases left between them. The germline V gene has CDR1 LGHNT and CDR2 FRNRAP. The CDR3 consists of 16 residues. This CDR3 reads CASGLGVAPNTGELFF. CDR3 DNA sequence: TGTGCTAGTGGTTTGGGAGTAGCGCCGAACACCGGGGAGCTGTTTTTT.

This clonotype has a handful of counts. The chain recombines TRBV12-3 or TRBV12-4 with TRBJ2-7; D remains unclear. This CDR3 has 13 amino acids. Trimming pared 6 bases from V and 1 base from J, leaving 10 bases between. The CDR3 here is CASRWTDSYEQYF. The CDR3 region has the DNA TGTGCCAGCAGATGGACGGATTCCTACGAGCAGTACTTC.

The chain uses TRBV6-1 and TRBJ2-5; 8 positions agree with TRBD1. The CDR3 has 16 amino acids. CDR1 and CDR2 from the germline V gene are MNHNS and SASEGT. After removal of 0 bases from V and 4 bases from J, the junction contained 7 bases not matched to a gene. The CDR3 DNA sequence: TGTGCCAGCAGTGAAGCGGCGTGGACAGGGCGAGAGACCCAGTACTTC. Amino acid sequence: CASSEAAWTGRETQYF.

The chain carries TRBV6-2 or TRBV6-3 and TRBJ1-3; D is undetermined. This CDR3 has 16 residues. The ends were cut back, 2 bases at V and 0 bases at J, with 11 bases in the middle. Germline V gene sequence: CDR1 MNHEY, CDR2 SVGEGT. The CDR3 loop reads CASSYPTDVSGNTIYF. The CDR3 DNA is TGTGCCAGCAGTTACCCAACAGATGTCTCTGGAAACACCATATATTTT.

This chain links TRBV28 with TRBJ2-7; 8 nucleotides agree with TRBD2. Germline values: CDR1 MDHEN, CDR2 SYDVKM. The trim removed 10 bases at V and 2 bases at J, leaving 4 bases unmatched. The CDR3 is 12 amino acids. The CDR3 DNA follows: TGTGCCATCCGGCGGGGGGCCTACGAGCAGTACTTC. This codes for CAIRRGAYEQYF.

This chain uses TRBV12-3 or TRBV12-4 with TRBJ1-1, with D unclear. The CDR3 runs 14 residues. V was shortened by 8 bases and J by 7 bases, with 20 bases between the two germline ends. CDR3 nucleotide sequence: TGTGCCAGCCGACCGGGCAGATCAAGGTTTGAAGCTTTCTTT. It codes for CASRPGRSRFEAFF.

The gene calls are TRBV5-6 and TRBJ2-5; D is perhaps TRBD2 (5 bases). Germline CDR1 reads SGHDT; CDR2 reads YYEEEE. The CDR3 is 15 amino acids. V dropped 2 bases and J dropped 0 bases, with 11 bases sitting between them. CDR3 loop: CASSLDGVDQETQYF. CDR3 sequence (DNA): TGTGCCAGCAGCTTAGACGGGGTAGACCAAGAGACCCAGTACTTC.

This chain uses TRBV5-1 with TRBJ2-3; a possible D gene is TRBD2 (6 bases). This CDR3 has 17 amino acids. Trimming took off 0 bases at V and 2 bases at J, with 16 bases between the two ends. The germline V gene has CDR1 SGHRS and CDR2 YFSETQ. The CDR3 sequence: CASSLADGTSYTDTQYF. In nucleotides, the CDR3 is TGCGCCAGCAGCTTGGCCGACGGGACTTCTTACACAGATACGCAGTATTTT.

This clonotype was observed a handful of times. The CDR3 DNA reads TGTGCCAGCAGTTTGGGCCAGGGCTCACCCCTCCACTTT. Its translation is CASSLGQGSPLHF. The V gene is TRBV27, the J gene TRBJ1-6, with D possibly TRBD1 on 5 matching bases. The CDR3 extends over 13 amino acids. Deletions cut 3 bases from V and 10 bases from J, with 10 bases between. The germline V gene has CDR1 MNHEY and CDR2 SMNVEV (reference sequence).

The chain links TRBV12-3 or TRBV12-4 to TRBJ2-1, with D possibly being TRBD2 (6 bases). The CDR3 totals 17 residues. V was trimmed by 6 bases and J by 5 bases, leaving 23 bases between them. CDR3 loop: CASSPTLDRDFDNEQFF. The CDR3 nucleotides read TGTGCCAGCAGCCCCACCCTCGACCGGGACTTCGACAATGAGCAGTTCTTC.

The chain recombines TRBV18 with TRBJ1-5, with D unresolved. Between the trimmed V and J ends, which lost 2 bases and 4 bases, there was a span of 6 bases. This CDR3 contains 13 residues. Germline V gene lookup returns CDR1 KGHSH and CDR2 LQKENI. Written as DNA, the CDR3 is TGTGCCAGCTCACCAAGTAGAAATCAGCCCCAGCATTTT. As protein: CASSPSRNQPQHF. The full variable domain, its missing parts supplied by reference TRBV18 and TRBJ1-5, is NAGVMQNPRHLVRRRGQEARLRCSPMKGHSHVYWYRQLPEEGLKFMVYLQKENIIDESGMPKERFSAEFPKEGPSILRIQQVVRGDSAAYFCASSPSRNQPQHFGDGTRLSIL.

The J gene is TRBJ1-1, the V gene TRBV28; 7 bases fit TRBD1. The germline V gene encodes CDR1 MDHEN and CDR2 SYDVKM. This CDR3 is 14 amino acids long. V lost 3 bases to trimming and J lost 6 bases; unmatched junction nucleotides: 7. CDR3 protein: CASSLTGRVSEAFF. The CDR3 coding sequence is TGTGCCAGCAGTTTGACAGGGCGAGTCTCTGAAGCTTTCTTT.

The chain links TRBV29-1 to TRBJ2-1; 11 nucleotides match TRBD2. V dropped 5 bases and J dropped 0; count of bases not matched to a gene: 24. Germline V lookup: CDR1 SQVTM, CDR2 ANQGSEA. The CDR3 length is 22 residues. CDR3 DNA: TGCAGCGTTCAACCCCCCAGGATTACTAGCGGGAGCTTCGTCGGCTCCTACAATGAGCAGTTCTTC. Its translation: CSVQPPRITSGSFVGSYNEQFF.

The chain uses TRBV27 and TRBJ2-7; no clear D. The CDR3 consists of 14 residues. V lost 5 bases and J lost 2, with 13 bases in between. CDR1 MNHEY and CDR2 SMNVEV come from the germline V gene (reference sequence). The CDR3 DNA reads as TGTGCCAGCAGTCCCTTCTCAGGCACCTACGAGCAGTACGTC. Protein: CASSPFSGTYEQYV.

The chain combines TRBV7-9 with TRBJ1-1, with D tentatively TRBD1 (5 bases). The germline CDR1 and CDR2 sequences are SEHNR and FQNEAQ (reference sequence). The V and J ends lost 6 bases and 2 bases respectively, with 10 bases between them. The CDR3 loop spans 13 amino acids. CDR3 amino acids: CASSTGDNTEAFF. DNA of the CDR3: TGTGCCAGCAGTACGGGGGACAACACTGAAGCTTTCTTT.

This chain uses TRBV29-1 with TRBJ2-1; D is unresolved. Trimming removed 0 bases from V and 1 base from J, with 7 bases in between. Germline V gene data show CDR1 as SQVTM and CDR2 as ANQGSEA. The CDR3 loop spans 14 amino acids. As DNA, the CDR3 is TGCAGCGTTGAAGATCTGAATTCCTACAATGAGCAGTTCTTC. Translation: CSVEDLNSYNEQFF.

The CDR3, as DNA: TGTGCCTGGGGTATAGCGGGAGGGCCGGGGGAGACCCAGTACTTC. Protein product: CAWGIAGGPGETQYF. The chain employs TRBV30 and TRBJ2-5; 11 nucleotides line up with TRBD2. The CDR3 covers 15 residues. V gave up 5 bases and J gave up 5 bases; unmatched junction bases: 10. Germline V CDR1 and CDR2: GTSNPN, SVGIG (reference sequence).

CDR3 residues: CASSDGAGTGELFF. The CDR3 region has the DNA TGTGCCAGCAGCGACGGGGCTGGAACCGGGGAGCTGTTTTTT. The chain is built from TRBV9 and TRBJ2-2; D possibly uses TRBD1 or TRBD2 (5 bases each). The CDR3 covers 14 residues. The V gene's germline CDR1 is SGDLS and CDR2 YYNGEE. Deletions cut 3 bases from V and 5 bases from J, with 11 bases between.

The chain recombines TRBV7-6 with TRBJ2-5, with no clear D. The V gene lost 3 bases and the J gene lost 5 bases, with 13 bases spanning the gap. This CDR3 region has 14 residues. Looked up from germline, CDR1 is SGHVS and CDR2 is FNYEAQ. CDR3 amino acids: CASSLGLSSETQYF. In DNA form, the CDR3 reads TGTGCCAGCAGCTTGGGCCTATCTAGTGAGACCCAGTACTTC.

The chain recombines TRBV7-9 with TRBJ2-7; a weak D match, TRBD1 (6 bases). With 5 bases removed from V and 7 bases from J, the gap between germline ends came to 21 bases. Germline CDR1 and CDR2: SEHNR and FQNEAQ (reference sequence). The length of the CDR3 is 15 residues. CDR3 sequence: CASSKGDTPAWEQYF. The CDR3 DNA reads TGTGCCAGCAGCAAGGGGGACACCCCTGCTTGGGAGCAGTACTTC. The entire variable domain, with the rest obtained from reference TRBV7-9 and TRBJ2-7, is as follows: DTGVSQNPRHKITKRGQNVTFRCDPISEHNRLYWYRQTLGQGPEFLTYFQNEAQLEKSRLLSDRFSAERPKGSFSTLEIQRTEQGDSAMYLCASSKGDTPAWEQYFGPGTRLTVT.

The chain uses TRBV11-2 and TRBJ2-3; D gene ambiguous. This CDR3 has 13 amino acids. The V gene's germline CDR1 is SGHAT and CDR2 FQNNGV. V lost 2 bases, J lost 3 bases, and 6 bases lay in between. The DNA of the CDR3 is TGTGCCAGCAGCTTACTAGGGACAGATACGCAGTATTTT. The encoded protein is CASSLLGTDTQYF.

V is TRBV6-6 and J is TRBJ1-2; 7 bases are a match to TRBD1. The CDR3 runs to 16 residues. The germline V gene has CDR1 MNHNY and CDR2 SVGAGI (reference sequence). V lost 0 bases, J lost 4 bases, and 8 bases stayed unmatched. CDR3 DNA: TGTGCCAGCAGTTACTCGGTGACAGGGACCACCTATGGCTACACCTTC. Its translation: CASSYSVTGTTYGYTF.

The chain carries TRBV9 and TRBJ1-2; 8 bases match TRBD1. The length of the CDR3 is 14 residues. Germline values: CDR1 SGDLS, CDR2 YYNGEE. Trimming removed 0 bases from V and 8 bases from J; junction bases left unmatched: 6. Written as DNA, the CDR3 is TGTGCCAGCAGCGTAGGGGACAGGCTAGGGGGCTACACCTTC. Translation: CASSVGDRLGGYTF.

The CDR3 DNA reads TGCAGCGCCCCTTACGGGAGAGGCAATGAGCAGTTCTTC. Translating gives CSAPYGRGNEQFF. The chain has TRBV29-1 and TRBJ2-1; possibly TRBD2 for D (6 bases). The CDR3 runs to 13 residues. CDR1 is SQVTM and CDR2 is ANQGSEA in the germline V gene. Trimming removed 7 bases from V and 6 bases from J, with 16 bases in between.